Listed below are T cell receptor beta chains from one sample, sequenced in a study of blood T cell repertoires in COVID-19. Sequencing was performed with immunoSEQ multiplex PCR; in TCRdb, only in-frame clones are kept and a portion is missing. The repertoire includes around 200,000 clones, under 90% of them detected once, and more than 5.5% sits in the top ten. Sample: peripheral blood. All receptors derive from a human donor in a cohort sampled during active COVID-19. Each CDR3 is given with its conserved first and last residue. A D gene is named only where the DNA matches it firmly.

D gene	V gene	J gene	CDR3 DNA	CDR3 protein
TRBD2	TRBV5-4	TRBJ2-1	TGTGCCAGCAGCCCCAAGGGGGGACTAGCGGGGGGCTCCTACAATGAGCAGTTCTTC	CASSPKGGLAGGSYNEQFF
TRBD1	TRBV30	TRBJ1-2	TGTGCCTGGAGTAATTTGGGACAGGGTTTGAGTGGCTACACCTTC	CAWSNLGQGLSGYTF
NA	TRBV5-1	TRBJ1-6	TGCGCCAGCAGCTTTGGTATTCCCGCACTTAATTCACCCCTCCACTTT	CASSFGIPALNSPLHF
TRBD1	TRBV15	TRBJ2-7	TGTGCCACCAGCAGAGATCTAGGACAGGGCTACGAGCAGTACTTC	CATSRDLGQGYEQYF
TRBD1	TRBV2	TRBJ2-1	TGTGCCAGCAGGATCGGACCGGGACAGGGGGATGAGCAGTTCTTC	CASRIGPGQGDEQFF
NA	TRBV5-6	TRBJ1-2	TGTGCCAGCAGCCCACAGGGTCGAAGCTATGGCTACACCTTC	CASSPQGRSYGYTF
TRBD2	TRBV7-3	TRBJ2-3	TGTGCCAGCAGCTTATTGGGAGCGGGGAGGGCAGATACGCAGTATTTT	CASSLLGAGRADTQYF
NA	TRBV7-3	TRBJ1-5	TGTGCCAGCAGCTTCGGCGACGTGGGTTTAGGGGGTAGCAATCAGCCCCAGCATTTT	CASSFGDVGLGGSNQPQHF
NA	TRBV5-1	TRBJ2-5	TGCGCCAGCAGCTTGGATGCAGGGTCCCAAGAGACCCAGTACTTC	CASSLDAGSQETQYF
TRBD1	TRBV6-1	TRBJ2-1	TGTGCCAGCAGTGAGCTTGGGACAGGATATTACAATGAGCAGTTCTTC	CASSELGTGYYNEQFF
TRBD1	TRBV15	TRBJ1-3	TGTGCCACCAGCAGAGACCTCAGGGGGCAATATGGTGGAAACACCATATATTTT	CATSRDLRGQYGGNTIYF
TRBD1	TRBV10-3	TRBJ1-2	TGTGCCATCAGTGAAGGAGGACAGGGGTTTAGTTATGGCTACACCTTC	CAISEGGQGFSYGYTF
NA	TRBV4-1	TRBJ1-4	TGCGCCAGCAGCCAAGAAGAAGGGGATGAAAAACTGTTTTTT	CASSQEEGDEKLFF
TRBD2	TRBV19	TRBJ2-7	TGTGCCAGTAGTATAGCGGGAGGCACAGACGAGCAGTACTTC	CASSIAGGTDEQYF
NA	TRBV10-3	TRBJ2-7	TGTGCCATCAGTGACAGAACCTACGAGCAGTACTTC	CAISDRTYEQYF
TRBD1	TRBV6-5	TRBJ2-7	TGTGCCAGCCGGGACAGGACGACTTCCGAGCAGTACTTC	CASRDRTTSEQYF
NA	TRBV9	TRBJ2-6	TGTGCCAGCGAAGGGGCTGGGGCCAACGTCCTGACTTTC	CASEGAGANVLTF
TRBD1	TRBV7-9	TRBJ1-2	TGTGCCAGCAGCTCCCGGGACAGGGAGAACTATGGCTACACCTTC	CASSSRDRENYGYTF
TRBD1	TRBV5-1	TRBJ1-3	TGCGCCAGCAGCTTGGGGGACAGGGCTGGAAACACCATATATTTT	CASSLGDRAGNTIYF
NA	TRBV5-1	TRBJ2-1	TGCGCCAGCAGCTTGACGGCGGGGAACAATGAGCAGTTCTTC	CASSLTAGNNEQFF
TRBD1	TRBV5-5	TRBJ2-2	TGTGCCAGCAGCCGTTCCGGGACAGTGAACACCGGGGAGCTGTTTTTT	CASSRSGTVNTGELFF
TRBD1	TRBV11-2	TRBJ1-1	TGTGCCAGCAGCCATACAGGGGACAGCCGGTCGTTGAACACTGAAGCTTTCTTT	CASSHTGDSRSLNTEAFF
TRBD2	TRBV4-1	TRBJ2-7	TGCGCCAGCAGCCCCCGGGGACTAGGGACCTACGAGCAGTACTTC	CASSPRGLGTYEQYF
TRBD1	TRBV4-1	TRBJ2-7	TGCGCCAGCAGCCAAGGACAGGGTTCCTACGAGCAGTACTTC	CASSQGQGSYEQYF
TRBD1	TRBV7-8	TRBJ2-5	TGTGCCAGCAGCTTAGCCGATAGGGACAGGGGTCAAGAGACCCAGTACTTC	CASSLADRDRGQETQYF
NA	TRBV7-2	TRBJ1-1	TGTGCCAGCAGCTTAGCACTTCGTGGCAGGTTAAACACTGAAGCTTTCTTT	CASSLALRGRLNTEAFF